This TCR beta chain appears in the sequencing data of a study of beta chain features in type 1 diabetes. Comment on this clone: Its antigen is still unknown.

The germline V gene has CDR1 GTSNPN and CDR2 SVGIG (reference sequence). V shed 5 bases and J 3 bases; nucleotides not matched to a gene: 0. The CDR3 is 12 residues long. Study-wide findings and caveats: It was not settled here whether HLA type affects TCRB rearrangement. The study found moderately but significantly shorter TCRB CDR3s in all four CD4+ subsets of Type 1 diabetes patients.

Of the isolated RNA, all was reverse transcribed, and so the sequenced material was expressed TCRB transcripts. The average read count of naive, central memory and regulatory T cell samples was approximately 3.5 million. The assay was immunoSEQ multiplex PCR, and TCRdb's table has in-frame clones only and misses some. This sample has tens of thousands of clones; 42% occur once, and the top ten carry 1.4% to 1.5%. CD4+ naive, central memory, regulatory and stem cell-like memory subsets were isolated by sorting on CD45RO/CCR7/CD25/CD127/CD95/CD27. Sequences were obtained from Tregs from blood. The chain is built from TRBV30 and TRBJ2-5; 10 bases align to TRBD1. This receptor was obtained from a man between 25 and 39 years old with type 1 diabetes. CDR3 amino acids: CAWGQGEETQYF. Written as DNA, the CDR3 is TGTGCCTGGGGACAGGGGGAAGAGACCCAGTACTTC.